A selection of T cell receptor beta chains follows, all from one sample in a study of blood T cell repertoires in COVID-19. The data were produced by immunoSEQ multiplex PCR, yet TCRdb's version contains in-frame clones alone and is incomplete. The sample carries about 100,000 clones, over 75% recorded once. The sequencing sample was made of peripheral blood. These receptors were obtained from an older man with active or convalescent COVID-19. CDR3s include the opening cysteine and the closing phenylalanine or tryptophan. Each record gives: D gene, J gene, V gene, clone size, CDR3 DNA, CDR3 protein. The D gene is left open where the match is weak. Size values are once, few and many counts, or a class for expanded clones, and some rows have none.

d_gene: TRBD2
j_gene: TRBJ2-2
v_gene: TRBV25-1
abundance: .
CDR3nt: TGTGCCAGCAGGCCCGCTAGCGGGGGGGCAGGGTCCGGGGAGCTGTTTTTT
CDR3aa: CASRPASGGAGSGELFF

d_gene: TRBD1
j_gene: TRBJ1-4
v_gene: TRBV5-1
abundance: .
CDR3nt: TGCGCCAGCAGCCCTGGGACAGGGCCAGGTGAAAAACTGTTTTTT
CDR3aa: CASSPGTGPGEKLFF

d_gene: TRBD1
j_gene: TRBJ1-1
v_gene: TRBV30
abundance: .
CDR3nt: TGTGCCTGGGCCCTCGGACAGGGCACTGAAGCTTTCTTT
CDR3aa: CAWALGQGTEAFF

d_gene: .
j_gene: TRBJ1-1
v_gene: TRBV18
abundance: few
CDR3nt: TGTGCCAGCTCACCAGAAGTGCGTGCCGAAGCTTTCTTT
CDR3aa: CASSPEVRAEAFF

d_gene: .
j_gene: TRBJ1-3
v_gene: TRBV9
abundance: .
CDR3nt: TGTGCCAGCAGCGTAGCGGGGGAAAGGGGAAACACCATATATTTT
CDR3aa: CASSVAGERGNTIYF

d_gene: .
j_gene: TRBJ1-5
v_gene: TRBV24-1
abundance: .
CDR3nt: TGTGCCACCAGTGTTCGGGATAGCAATCAGCCCCAGCATTTT
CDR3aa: CATSVRDSNQPQHF

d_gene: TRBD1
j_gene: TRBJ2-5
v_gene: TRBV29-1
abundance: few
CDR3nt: TGCAGCGTTGAAAGGGGGCCGCTAGAGACCCAGTACTTC
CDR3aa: CSVERGPLETQYF

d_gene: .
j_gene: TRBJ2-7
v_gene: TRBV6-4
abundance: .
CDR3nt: TGTGCCAGCAGTGGAAGAGGAAAAGGGGACGAGCAGTACTTC
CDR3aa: CASSGRGKGDEQYF

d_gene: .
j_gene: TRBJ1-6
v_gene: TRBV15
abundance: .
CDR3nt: TGTGCCACCAGCCAGGGGTCCTATAATTCACCCCTCCACTTT
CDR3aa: CATSQGSYNSPLHF

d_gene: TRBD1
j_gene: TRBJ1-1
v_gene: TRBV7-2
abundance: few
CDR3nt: TGTGCCAGCAGCTTGAGGGGGCGGGCCACTGAAGCTTTCTTT
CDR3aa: CASSLRGRATEAFF

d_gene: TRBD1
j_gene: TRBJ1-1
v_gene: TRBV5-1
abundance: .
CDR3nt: TGCGCCAGCAGCCTGGCCGGGACAGGGGGCGGCACTGAAGCTTTCTTT
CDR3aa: CASSLAGTGGGTEAFF

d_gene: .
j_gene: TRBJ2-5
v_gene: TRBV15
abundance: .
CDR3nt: TGTGCCACCAGCAGAGAAGGGAGGGGGTACCAAGAGACCCAGTACTTC
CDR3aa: CATSREGRGYQETQYF

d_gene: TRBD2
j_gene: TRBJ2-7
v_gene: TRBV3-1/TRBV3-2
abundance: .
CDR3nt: TGTGCCAGCAGCCCCGCTAGACGGGGGGCCTACGAGCAGTACTTC
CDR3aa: CASSPARRGAYEQYF

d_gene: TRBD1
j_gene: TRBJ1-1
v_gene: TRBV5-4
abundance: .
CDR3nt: TGTGCCAGCAGCAGGGACAGCTGGAACACTGAAGCTTTCTTT
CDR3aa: CASSRDSWNTEAFF

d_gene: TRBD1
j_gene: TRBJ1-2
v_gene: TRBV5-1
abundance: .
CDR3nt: TGCGCCAGCAGCTTGGTGACAGGGGCCTATGGCTACACCTTC
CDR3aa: CASSLVTGAYGYTF

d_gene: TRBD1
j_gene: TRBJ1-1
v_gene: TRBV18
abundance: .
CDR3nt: TGTGCCAGCTCACGGGCCCCCGACAGGGGCTCTTGGTCGGGGGACACTGAAGCTTTCTTT
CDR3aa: CASSRAPDRGSWSGDTEAFF

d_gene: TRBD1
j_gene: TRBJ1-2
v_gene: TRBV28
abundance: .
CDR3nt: TGTGCCAGCAGTTTGTCGGGACAGGGCGCCTATGGCTACACCTTC
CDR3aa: CASSLSGQGAYGYTF

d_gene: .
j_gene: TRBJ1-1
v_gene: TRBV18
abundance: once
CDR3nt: TGTGCCAGCTCACCCTACACAGAGAACACTGAAGCTTTCTTT
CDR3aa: CASSPYTENTEAFF

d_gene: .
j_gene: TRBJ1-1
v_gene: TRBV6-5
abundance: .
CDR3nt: TGTGCCAGCAAATTGAACAGGGTTTACACTGAAGCTTTCTTT
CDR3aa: CASKLNRVYTEAFF

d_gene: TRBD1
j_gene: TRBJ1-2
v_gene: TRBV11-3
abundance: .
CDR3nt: TGTGCCAGCAGCTTTCCAACAGGGGGCGAAGGCTACACCTTC
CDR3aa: CASSFPTGGEGYTF

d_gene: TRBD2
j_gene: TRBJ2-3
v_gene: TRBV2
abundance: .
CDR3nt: TGTGCCAGCAGGCGGGGGACTAGCGGAGCAGATACGCAGTATTTT
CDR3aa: CASRRGTSGADTQYF

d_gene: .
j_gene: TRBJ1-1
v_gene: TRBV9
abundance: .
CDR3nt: TGTGCCAGCAGCGTACGGGGGAACACTGAAGCTTTCTTT
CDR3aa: CASSVRGNTEAFF

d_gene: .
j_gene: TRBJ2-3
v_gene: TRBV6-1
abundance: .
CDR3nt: TGTGCCAGCAGTGATAATAGCCGGAATACGCAGTATTTT
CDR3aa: CASSDNSRNTQYF

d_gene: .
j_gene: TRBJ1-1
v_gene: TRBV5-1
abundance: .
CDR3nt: TGCGCCAGCAGCTTAGAAACAGGGAGTGAAGCTTTCTTT
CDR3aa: CASSLETGSEAFF

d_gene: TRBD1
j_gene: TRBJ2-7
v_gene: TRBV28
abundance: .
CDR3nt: TGTGCCAGCAGAATTCCGGGACAGGGTATCCACGAGCAGTACTTC
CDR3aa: CASRIPGQGIHEQYF

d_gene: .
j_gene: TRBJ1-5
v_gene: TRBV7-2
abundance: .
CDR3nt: TGTGCCAGCAGCTTAGACTCCGGGAAATATAGCAATCAGCCCCAGCATTTT
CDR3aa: CASSLDSGKYSNQPQHF

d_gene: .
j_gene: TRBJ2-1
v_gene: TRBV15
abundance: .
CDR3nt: TGTGCCACCAGGACGGGAGACGACAATGAGCAGTTCTTC
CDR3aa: CATRTGDDNEQFF

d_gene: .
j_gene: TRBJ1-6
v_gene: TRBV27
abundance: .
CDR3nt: TGTGCCAGCAGTCTACGCTCCTATAATTCACCCCTCCACTTT
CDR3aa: CASSLRSYNSPLHF

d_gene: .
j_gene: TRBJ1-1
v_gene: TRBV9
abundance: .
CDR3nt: TGTGCCAGCAGCGTAGAACAGAACACTGAAGCTTTCTTT
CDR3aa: CASSVEQNTEAFF

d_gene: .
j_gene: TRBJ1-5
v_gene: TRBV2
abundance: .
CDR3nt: TGTGCCAGCAGTGAGGAGGGCACCTTCCAGCATTTT
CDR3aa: CASSEEGTFQHF

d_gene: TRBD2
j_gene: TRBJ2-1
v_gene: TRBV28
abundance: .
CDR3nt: TGTGCCAGCAGTCTTACTCTAGCGGGGGACAATGAGCAGTTCTTC
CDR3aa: CASSLTLAGDNEQFF

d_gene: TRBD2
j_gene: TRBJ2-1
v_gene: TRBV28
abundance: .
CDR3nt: TGTGCCAGCAGTTCCCTTCCCTTTACTAGCGGGGGCTCCTACAATGAGCAGTTCTTC
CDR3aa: CASSSLPFTSGGSYNEQFF

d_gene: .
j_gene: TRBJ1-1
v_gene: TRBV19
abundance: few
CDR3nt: TGTGCCAGTAGTCCCCCCTTCCGTCAGGAAGACACTGAAGCTTTCTTT
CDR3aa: CASSPPFRQEDTEAFF

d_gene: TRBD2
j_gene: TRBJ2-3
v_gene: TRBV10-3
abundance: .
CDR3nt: TGTGCCATCAGTGCTAGCGGGGGAACAGATACGCAGTATTTT
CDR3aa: CAISASGGTDTQYF

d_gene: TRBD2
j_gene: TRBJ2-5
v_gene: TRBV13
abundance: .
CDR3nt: TGTGCCAGCAGCACTCGAGGGGTAGCGGGGTCAGAGACCCAGTACTTC
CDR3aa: CASSTRGVAGSETQYF

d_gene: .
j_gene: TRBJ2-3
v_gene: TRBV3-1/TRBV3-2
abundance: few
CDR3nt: TGTGCCAGCAGCGGGCCAGCCCGGAAGGCAGATACGCAGTATTTT
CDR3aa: CASSGPARKADTQYF

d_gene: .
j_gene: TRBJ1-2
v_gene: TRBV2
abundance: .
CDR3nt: TGTGCCAGCAGTGAAAGGGGGTCTGCCGGCCAGGATCCCTATGGCTACACCTTC
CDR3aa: CASSERGSAGQDPYGYTF

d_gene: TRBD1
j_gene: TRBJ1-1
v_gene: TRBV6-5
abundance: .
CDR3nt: TGTGCCAGCAGAGTGACAGGGTTGAACACTGAAGCTTTCTTT
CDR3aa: CASRVTGLNTEAFF

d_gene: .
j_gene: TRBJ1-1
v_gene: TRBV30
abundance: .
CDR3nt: TGTGCCTGGTCGCGACAGACGCCTAACACTGAAGCTTTCTTT
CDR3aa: CAWSRQTPNTEAFF

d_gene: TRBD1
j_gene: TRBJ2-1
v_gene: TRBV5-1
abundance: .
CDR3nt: TGCGCCAGCAGCTTGGCCGGGACAGGCAAGACCTACAATGAGCAGTTCTTC
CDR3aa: CASSLAGTGKTYNEQFF

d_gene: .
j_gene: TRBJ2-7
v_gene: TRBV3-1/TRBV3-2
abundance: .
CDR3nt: TGTGCCAGCAGCCAAGGGATAGCCCCCTACGAGCAGTACTTC
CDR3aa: CASSQGIAPYEQYF

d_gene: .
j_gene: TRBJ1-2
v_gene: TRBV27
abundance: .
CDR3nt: TGTGCCAGCAGCCGGGGATTTGGCTACACCTTC
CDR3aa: CASSRGFGYTF

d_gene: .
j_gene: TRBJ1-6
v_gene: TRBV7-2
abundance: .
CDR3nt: TGTGCCAGCAGCTTAGCGATCGGTTCACCCCTCCACTTT
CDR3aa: CASSLAIGSPLHF

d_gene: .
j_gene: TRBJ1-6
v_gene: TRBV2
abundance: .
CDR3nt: TGTGCCAGCAGTGAAGCCCCAAGGACTAACTCACCCCTCCACTTT
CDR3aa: CASSEAPRTNSPLHF

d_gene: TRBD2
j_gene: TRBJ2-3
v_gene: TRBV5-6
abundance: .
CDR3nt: TGTGCCAGCAGCCCGGGACTAGCGGAAACTAGCACAGATACGCAGTATTTT
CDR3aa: CASSPGLAETSTDTQYF

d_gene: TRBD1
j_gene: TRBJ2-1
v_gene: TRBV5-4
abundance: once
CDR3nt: TGTGCCAGCAGCTTGATGCTGGAAGGACAGGGGATAAGCAATGAGCAGTTCTTC
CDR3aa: CASSLMLEGQGISNEQFF

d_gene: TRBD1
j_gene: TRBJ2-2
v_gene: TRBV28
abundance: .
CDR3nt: TGTGCCAGCAGTCACCGGGACAGGGGAAGCACCGGGGAGCTGTTTTTT
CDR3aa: CASSHRDRGSTGELFF

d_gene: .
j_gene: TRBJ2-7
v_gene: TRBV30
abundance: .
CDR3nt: TGTGCCTGGAGAAAGGGGTCTGGCGAGCAGTACTTC
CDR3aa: CAWRKGSGEQYF

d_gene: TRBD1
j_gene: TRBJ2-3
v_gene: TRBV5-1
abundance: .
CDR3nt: TGCGCCAGCAGCTGGGACAGGGTCACAGATACGCAGTATTTT
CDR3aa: CASSWDRVTDTQYF